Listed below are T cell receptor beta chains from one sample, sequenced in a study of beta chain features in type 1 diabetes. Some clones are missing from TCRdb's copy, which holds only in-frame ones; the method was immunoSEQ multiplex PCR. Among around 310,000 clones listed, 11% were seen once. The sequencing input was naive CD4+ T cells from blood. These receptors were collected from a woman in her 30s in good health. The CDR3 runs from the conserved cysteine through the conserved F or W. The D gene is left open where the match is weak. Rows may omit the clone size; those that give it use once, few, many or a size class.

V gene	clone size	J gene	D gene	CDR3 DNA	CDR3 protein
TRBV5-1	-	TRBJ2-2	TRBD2	TGCGCCAGCAGCGAACAGACTAGCGGGACGGCGAACACCGGGGAGCTGTTTTTT	CASSEQTSGTANTGELFF
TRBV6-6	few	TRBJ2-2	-	TGTGCCAGCAGCCGTCGAACAGTAGATTATGGCGGGGAGCTGTTTTTT	CASSRRTVDYGGELFF
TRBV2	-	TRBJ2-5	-	TGTGCCAGCCAAGGGGTTGGGGCCCAGTACTTC	CASQGVGAQYF
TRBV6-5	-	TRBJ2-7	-	TGTGCCAGCAGCCAGGGGTCCTACGAGCAGTACTTC	CASSQGSYEQYF
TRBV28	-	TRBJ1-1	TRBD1	TGTGCCAGCAGTCGACAGGGTGGGAACACTGAAGCTTTCTTT	CASSRQGGNTEAFF
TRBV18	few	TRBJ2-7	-	TGTGCCAGCTCACCCCGGGAGGCAGGGGTCGAGCAGTACTTC	CASSPREAGVEQYF
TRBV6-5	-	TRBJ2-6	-	TGTGCCAGCAGCCCACAGGGTTCTGGGGCCAACGTCCTGACTTTC	CASSPQGSGANVLTF
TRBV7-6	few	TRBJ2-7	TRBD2	TGTGCCAGCAGCCCCGGGACTAATATCTACGAGCAGTACTTC	CASSPGTNIYEQYF
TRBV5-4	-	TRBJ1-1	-	TGTGCCAGCAGCTTGAATATGAACACTGAAGCTTTCTTT	CASSLNMNTEAFF
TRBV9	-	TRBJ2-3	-	TGTGCCAGCAGCCTGGACAGTGCTAGCACAGATACGCAGTATTTT	CASSLDSASTDTQYF
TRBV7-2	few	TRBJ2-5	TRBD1	TGTGCCAGCAGCCAAGGACAGGGGTTATACTTC	CASSQGQGLYF
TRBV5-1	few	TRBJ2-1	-	TGCGCCAGCAGCTTCGGGCAGGGGTACAATGAGCAGTTCTTC	CASSFGQGYNEQFF
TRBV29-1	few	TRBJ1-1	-	TGCAGCGTTGAAGGTTTCCACAGGGACCGTGGGAACACTGAAGCTTTCTTT	CSVEGFHRDRGNTEAFF
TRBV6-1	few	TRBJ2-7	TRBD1	TGTGCCAGCAGCCCTTCGGGGACAGGGCCATACGAGCAGTACTTC	CASSPSGTGPYEQYF
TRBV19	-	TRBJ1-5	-	TGTGCCAGTACCCCACAACGGGATCAGCCCCAGCATTTT	CASTPQRDQPQHF
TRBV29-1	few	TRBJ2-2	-	TGCAGCGTTGAAGAGAGGCCCGGGGGTATGACCGGGGAGCTGTTTTTT	CSVEERPGGMTGELFF
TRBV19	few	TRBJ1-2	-	TGTGCCAGTAGACAAACAGGAAACTATGGCTACACCTTC	CASRQTGNYGYTF
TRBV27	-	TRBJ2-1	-	TGTGCCAGCAGTTTAAGCGGGAATGAGCAGTTCTTC	CASSLSGNEQFF
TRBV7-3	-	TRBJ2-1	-	TGTGCCAGCAGCCAGAGCCTTCTCGGGTCCTACAATGAGCAGTTCTTC	CASSQSLLGSYNEQFF
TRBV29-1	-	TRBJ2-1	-	TGCAGCGTTGTCGGTGTTAGCGGATACAATGAGCAGTTCTTC	CSVVGVSGYNEQFF
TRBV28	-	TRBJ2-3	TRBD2	TGTGCCAGCAGAATAGCGGGAGAAATGGATACGCAGTATTTT	CASRIAGEMDTQYF
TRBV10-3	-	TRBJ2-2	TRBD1	TGTGCCATCAGTGCTAAAGGGGGCATCGGGGAGCTGTTTTTT	CAISAKGGIGELFF
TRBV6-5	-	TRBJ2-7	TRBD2	TGTGCCAGCAGTTCCCAGACTAGCGGGAGGAGCTACGAGCAGTACTTC	CASSSQTSGRSYEQYF
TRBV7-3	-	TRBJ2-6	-	TGTGCCAGCAAGGGGTTTGGGGCCAACGTCCTGACTTTC	CASKGFGANVLTF
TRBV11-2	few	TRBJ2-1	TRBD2	TGTGCCAGCAGCTCCGGGGGACCCGGGGGGGCCCGAGGGTTCTTC	CASSSGGPGGARGFF
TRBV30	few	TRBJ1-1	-	TGTGCCTGGAGCCGTCTTCCCGTAGCTTTCTTT	CAWSRLPVAFF
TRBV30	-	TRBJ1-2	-	TGTGCCTGGAGTGTGGGGAGGGACACTGGCTACACCTTC	CAWSVGRDTGYTF
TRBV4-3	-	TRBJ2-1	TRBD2	TGCGCCAGCAGCCAACCCCTGTGGGGTAGCGGGAGAAACTCCTACAATGAGCAGTTCTTC	CASSQPLWGSGRNSYNEQFF
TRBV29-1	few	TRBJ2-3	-	TGCAGCGTTCGCGGATCAAACACAGATACGCAGTATTTT	CSVRGSNTDTQYF
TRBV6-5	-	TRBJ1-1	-	TGTGCCAGCAGTGGCCAGGGAGGCGTCACTGAAGCTTTCTTT	CASSGQGGVTEAFF
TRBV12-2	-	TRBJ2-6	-	TGTGCAAGTCGCTTAAGCCGACTTACCTCTGGGGCCAACGTCCTGACTTTC	CASRLSRLTSGANVLTF
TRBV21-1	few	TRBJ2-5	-	TGTGCCAGCACCTCCATCACCGCCGGCTCAGGACTAGCGGGAGAGACCGGTGAGACCCAGTACTTC	CASTSITAGSGLAGETGETQYF
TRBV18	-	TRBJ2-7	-	TGTGCCAGCTCACCAAACCAGGGCTACGAGCAGTACTTC	CASSPNQGYEQYF
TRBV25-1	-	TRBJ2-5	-	TGTGCCAGCAGTTTCAGCGGGCAAGAGACCCAGTACTTC	CASSFSGQETQYF
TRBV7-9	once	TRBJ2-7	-	TGTGCCAGCAGTCCACCGGCAGGGGCCTACGAGCAGTACTTC	CASSPPAGAYEQYF
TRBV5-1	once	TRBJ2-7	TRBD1	TGCGCCAGCAGCTCCGGGACAGGGGCAACTGAGCAGTACTTC	CASSSGTGATEQYF
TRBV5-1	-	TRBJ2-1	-	TGCGCCAGCAGCGAGGACAATGAGCAGTTCTTC	CASSEDNEQFF
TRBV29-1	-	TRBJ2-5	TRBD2	TGCAGCGTTGTGAGGCGGGAGGGCCCGGAGACCCAGTACTTC	CSVVRREGPETQYF
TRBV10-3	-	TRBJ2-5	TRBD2	TGTGCCATTAGTCCCGGGACTAAGCAAGAGACCCAGTACTTC	CAISPGTKQETQYF
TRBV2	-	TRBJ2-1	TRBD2	TGTGCCAGCAGGCCCGGGGGGTACAATGAGCAGTTCTTC	CASRPGGYNEQFF
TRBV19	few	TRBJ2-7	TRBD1	TGTGCCAGTAGCCCACAGGGGTCCGGGCAGTACTTC	CASSPQGSGQYF
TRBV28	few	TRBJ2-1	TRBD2	TGTGCCAGCAGTTTGATAGCGGGACCCTACAATGAGCAGTTCTTC	CASSLIAGPYNEQFF
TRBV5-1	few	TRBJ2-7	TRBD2	TGCGCCAGCAGCTCTCAGACTAGCGGGATCTACGAGCAGTACTTC	CASSSQTSGIYEQYF
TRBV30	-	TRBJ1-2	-	TGTGCCTGGGCGAATGTAGAGGGAGCGCCACTTCGCTTC	CAWANVEGAPLRF
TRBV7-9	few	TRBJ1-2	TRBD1	TGTGCCAGCAGCTGGGACAGGGGGAACTATGGCTACACCTTC	CASSWDRGNYGYTF
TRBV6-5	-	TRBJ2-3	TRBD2	TGTGCCAGCAGTTACGATAGCGGGAGCGGCCCAGATACGCAGTATTTT	CASSYDSGSGPDTQYF
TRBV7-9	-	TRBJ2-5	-	TGTGCCAGCACCATCTTCGACGGGAAGGAGACCCAGTACTTC	CASTIFDGKETQYF